Presented here are 17 T cell receptor beta chains from one specimen sequenced in a study of cytomegalovirus exposure and HLA in healthy donors. Primers included in the PCR were 60 Vbeta and 13 Jbeta primers. This table comes from immunoSEQ multiplex PCR, and its TCRdb copy is limited to in-frame clones, with some not included. The table lists 200,000 to 250,000 clones. Source material: PBMCs. These receptors were taken from a woman under 40 in good health and CMV-seropositive.

The chain couples TRBV15 to TRBJ2-1; unclear D gene. V lost 3 bases, J lost 2 bases, and 8 bases lay in between. This CDR3 contains 14 residues. The germline V gene has CDR1 LNHNV and CDR2 YYDKDF (reference sequence). CDR3 DNA: TGTGCCACCAGCAGTGAGGTGGCCTACAATGAGCAGTTCTTC. Residues: CATSSEVAYNEQFF.

This chain links TRBV19 with TRBJ1-6; D is possibly TRBD1 (6 bases). The CDR3 is 15 residues long. The germline V gene has CDR1 LNHDA and CDR2 SQIVND (reference sequence). The V end lost 5 bases, the J end lost 7 bases, and 15 bases lay between the germline ends. The CDR3 here is CASSAGVLVNSPLHF. The CDR3 DNA is TGTGCCAGTAGTGCAGGGGTTTTAGTCAATTCACCCCTCCACTTT.

The chain recombines TRBV6-6 with TRBJ1-2; D uncertain. V dropped 2 bases and J dropped 5 bases, with 9 bases sitting between them. Per germline, CDR1 MNHNY and CDR2 SVGAGI (reference sequence). The CDR3 totals 13 residues. CDR3 nucleotide sequence: TGTGCCAGCAGTTACAGGGAGAGGTATGGCTACACCTTC. Translated: CASSYRERYGYTF.

About this clone: Within the sample, other DNA sequences also encode this same CDR3. CDR3 region: CASSEKGSGGGYEQYF. Written as DNA, the CDR3 is TGTGCCAGCAGTGAAAAGGGCAGCGGGGGCGGATACGAGCAGTACTTC. This rearrangement joins TRBV2 to TRBJ2-7; 8 bases are a match to TRBD2. Germline V CDR1 and CDR2: SNHLY, FYNNEI. The J segment lost 4 bases and the V segment lost 2 bases, leaving 10 bases of the junction unmatched. This CDR3 is built from 16 residues.

CDR3 amino acids: CASSFGVQKGYTF. The CDR3 DNA follows: TGTGCCAGCAGTTTTGGAGTTCAGAAGGGCTACACCTTC. J is TRBJ1-2 and V is TRBV28; no definite D call. Germline CDR1 and CDR2: MDHEN and SYDVKM. V was trimmed by 3 bases and J by 8 bases, leaving 13 bases between them. The CDR3 loop spans 13 amino acids.

J is TRBJ1-1 and V is TRBV18, with TRBD1 matching 8 bases. Trimming cost V 3 bases and J 1 base; bases outside gene matches: 10. The CDR3 extends over 17 amino acids. The germline gives CDR1 KGHSH, CDR2 LQKENI. The CDR3 DNA reads as TGTGCCAGCTCACCGATACAGGGGGGAAAGACGAACACTGAAGCTTTCTTT. It is translated as CASSPIQGGKTNTEAFF.

The chain joins TRBV7-9 to TRBJ2-1, with D unresolved. From germline, CDR1 is SEHNR and CDR2 FQNEAQ (reference sequence). The CDR3 runs 16 residues. Between the trimmed V and J ends, which lost 4 bases and 1 base, there was a span of 14 bases. The CDR3 region is CASSSEAGPSYNEQFF. The CDR3 DNA reads as TGTGCCAGCAGCTCCGAAGCCGGTCCATCCTACAATGAGCAGTTCTTC.

The CDR3 region is CASSVGTGRTDTQYF. The CDR3 DNA sequence: TGTGCCAGCAGCGTCGGGACAGGTCGCACAGATACGCAGTATTTT. The rearrangement joins TRBV7-7 to TRBJ2-3; 8 bases agree with TRBD1. Germline V gene lookup returns CDR1 SSHAT and CDR2 FNYEAQ (reference sequence). J was trimmed by 1 base and V by 5 bases; bases with no gene match: 5. There are 15 residues in the CDR3.

For this clone: It is likely a read error, because the conserved phenylalanine at the end of the CDR3 is missing. Because the CDR3's place on the DNA is in doubt, the DNA is left out and the CDR3 is given as listed by TCRdb. The CDR3 protein is CASSEALRREGSCGSI. The V gene is TRBV2, the J gene TRBJ2-7; TRBD2 reflects the table's D call only, with no check against the DNA. Germline-derived CDR1 and CDR2 are SNHLY and FYNNEI. The CDR3 region is 16 residues in length, termini included.

V is TRBV11-2 and J is TRBJ1-2, with no clear D. The CDR3 covers 12 residues. The germline CDR1 and CDR2 sequences are SGHAT and FQNNGV. Trimming took 1 base from V and 8 from J, leaving 8 bases between them. In DNA form, the CDR3 reads TGTGCCAGCAGCTTAGGACGGGGAGGCTACACCTTC. It specifies CASSLGRGGYTF.

The genes are TRBV11-2 and TRBJ1-3; no clear D. There are 14 residues in the CDR3. Germline V lookup: CDR1 SGHAT, CDR2 FQNNGV. V lost 2 bases to trimming and J lost 0 bases, with 5 bases between them. Written as DNA, the CDR3 is TGTGCCAGCAGCTTAAGCCACTCTGGAAACACCATATATTTT. This codes for CASSLSHSGNTIYF.

The chain has TRBV18 and TRBJ1-5; unclear D gene. V was pared by 4 bases and J by 2 bases, with 15 bases between. There are 16 residues in the CDR3. From germline, CDR1 is KGHSH and CDR2 LQKENI. CDR3 coding DNA: TGTGCCAGCTCACTAAAGAGAATGGCGGGCAATCAGCCCCAGCATTTT. Translated, it gives CASSLKRMAGNQPQHF.

CDR3 sequence (DNA): TGTGCCAGCAGCGTACTCGGGGGTGAGGATCCATACGAGCAGTACTTC. Translating gives CASSVLGGEDPYEQYF. This chain links TRBV9 with TRBJ2-7, with a tentative D call TRBD2 (6 bases). Germline assignment: CDR1 SGDLS and CDR2 YYNGEE. Trimming took 1 base from V and 4 from J, leaving 18 bases between them. The CDR3 has 16 residues.

The chain recombines TRBV27 with TRBJ2-3; D might be TRBD2 (6 bases). Trimming cost V 10 bases and J 3 bases, with 14 bases left between them. Germline V gene data show CDR1 as MNHEY and CDR2 as SMNVEV (reference sequence). This CDR3 region has 13 residues. CDR3 nucleotides: TGTGCCACCTCATGGGGGGATACAGATACGCAGTATTTT. It specifies CATSWGDTDTQYF.

The rearrangement links TRBV4-3 to TRBJ2-5; 10 bases agree with TRBD2. This CDR3 spans 15 amino acids. With V trimmed by 0 bases and J by 5 bases, 3 bases remained unmatched. Germline V gene data show CDR1 as LGHNA and CDR2 as YSLEER. CDR3 coding DNA: TGCGCCAGCAGCCAAGACGGAGCGGGAGGGGAGACCCAGTACTTC. Its translation: CASSQDGAGGETQYF.

V gene TRBV7-6 combines with J gene TRBJ1-5, with D possibly TRBD1 on 5 matching bases. Deletions cut 1 base from V and 1 base from J, with 8 bases between. This CDR3 has 15 residues. Germline V lookup: CDR1 SGHVS, CDR2 FNYEAQ. CDR3 DNA sequence: TGTGCCAGCAGCTTAGGGGGCGGAAGCAATCAGCCCCAGCATTTT. This sequence encodes CASSLGGGSNQPQHF. The full variable domain, rest sourced from reference TRBV7-6 and TRBJ1-5, is GAGVSQSPRYKVTKRGQDVALRCDPISGHVSLYWYRQALGQGPEFLTYFNYEAQQDKSGLPNDRFSAERPEGSISTLTIQRTEQRDSAMYRCASSLGGGSNQPQHFGDGTRLSIL.

V gene TRBV5-1 combines with J gene TRBJ1-1; D possibly corresponds to TRBD1 (6 bases). The V end lost 4 bases, the J end lost 1 base, and 14 bases lay between the germline ends. This CDR3 has 15 amino acids. CDR1 is SGHRS and CDR2 is YFSETQ in the germline V gene. The CDR3 loop is CASSVTTGKNTEAFF. The CDR3 coding sequence is TGCGCCAGCAGCGTTACTACAGGGAAGAACACTGAAGCTTTCTTT. The whole variable domain, filled in from reference TRBV5-1 and TRBJ1-1, reads KAGVTQTPRYLIKTRGQQVTLSCSPISGHRSVSWYQQTPGQGLQFLFEYFSETQRNKGNFPGRFSGRQFSNSRSEMNVSTLELGDSALYLCASSVTTGKNTEAFFGQGTRLTVV.